This T cell receptor (beta chain) was found in a study of T-cell memory formation after mild COVID-19. Overall study context: Each donor largely had its own TCR clusters.

Constant-segment primers served in 5'RACE that generated TCR alpha and TCR beta cDNA libraries bearing sample barcodes and UMIs. MiXCR was run by TCRdb on the 5' RACE reads, yielding one entry per CDR3 protein. The sample gives 560,000 or so distinct CDR3 sequences, 15% to 20% of which show up once; 8.1% is in the top ten. Germline CDR1 reads SSHAT; CDR2 reads FNYEAQ (reference sequence). CDR3 length: 14 amino acids. Concerning this clonotype: Mismatch with germline at one junction end may stem from a read error.

The specimen sequenced was PBMCs or a T cell subset sorted from them (not recorded which). This chain connects TRBV7-7 to TRBJ2-7; weak D call: TRBD1 (6 bases). The clonotype was recovered from an adult woman who had mild COVID-19 (a few samples of this study predate the infection). Cell type and time point are not known. CDR3 sequence reads: CASSPQGPLGEQYF. As DNA, the CDR3 is TGTGCTAGCAGCCCCCAGGGGCCCCTTGGCGAGCAGTACTTC.